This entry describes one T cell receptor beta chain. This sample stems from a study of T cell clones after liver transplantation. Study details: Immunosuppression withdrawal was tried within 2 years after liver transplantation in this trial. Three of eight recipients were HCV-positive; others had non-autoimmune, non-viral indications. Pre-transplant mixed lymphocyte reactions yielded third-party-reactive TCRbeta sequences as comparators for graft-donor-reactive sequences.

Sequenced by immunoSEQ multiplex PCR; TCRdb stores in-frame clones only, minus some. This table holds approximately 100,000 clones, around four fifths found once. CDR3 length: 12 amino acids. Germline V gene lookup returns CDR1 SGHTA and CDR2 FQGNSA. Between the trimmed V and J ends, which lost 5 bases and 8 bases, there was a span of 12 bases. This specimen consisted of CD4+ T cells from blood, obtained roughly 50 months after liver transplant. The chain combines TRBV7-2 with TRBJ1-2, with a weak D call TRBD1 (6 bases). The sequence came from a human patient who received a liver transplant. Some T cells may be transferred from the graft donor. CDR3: CASSPTGRGYTF. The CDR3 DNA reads TGTGCCAGCAGCCCGACAGGACGGGGCTACACCTTC. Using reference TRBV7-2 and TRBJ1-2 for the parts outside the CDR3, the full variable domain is GAGVSQSPSNKVTEKGKDVELRCDPISGHTALYWYRQSLGQGLEFLIYFQGNSAPDKSGLPSDRFSAERTGGSVSTLTIQRTQQEDSAVYLCASSPTGRGYTFGSGTRLTVV.